The 10 T cell receptor beta chains in this list originate from one sample, sequenced in a study of OX40 agonist ivuxolimab in advanced cancers. The protocol was immunoSEQ multiplex PCR, while the TCRdb copy is restricted to in-frame clones and leaves out a portion. The data show 40,000 or so clones, with roughly 85% seen just once and around 21% held by the top ten. The sequenced sample was CD4+ or CD8+ T cells sorted from blood, obtained in a trial of the OX40 agonist ivuxolimab. The receptor set was obtained from an adult with an advanced solid tumor such as melanoma, head and neck, liver or kidney cancer.

The chain links TRBV5-1 to TRBJ1-6; perhaps TRBD1 as D (5 bases). Trimming stripped 0 bases from V and 9 bases from J, with 16 bases between. The CDR3 totals 16 residues. Germline V gene sequence: CDR1 SGHRS, CDR2 YFSETQ. The CDR3 DNA reads TGCGCCAGCAGCTTGGATTCAGGGACTTTGACTTCACCCCTCCACTTT. Translating gives CASSLDSGTLTSPLHF.

This clone was counted between two and nine times. This chain uses TRBV19 with TRBJ1-5; D remains ambiguous. The CDR3 spans 14 residues. Germline-derived CDR1 and CDR2 are LNHDA and SQIVND (reference sequence). Trimming stripped 5 bases from V and 9 bases from J, with 17 bases between. CDR3 protein: CASSLQGPELPQHF. As DNA, the CDR3 is TGTGCCAGTAGTCTCCAAGGCCCCGAACTGCCCCAGCATTTT.

The chain recombines TRBV12-2 with TRBJ1-2. TRBV12-2 is described as a pseudogene. The CDR3 runs to 15 residues. CDR3 coding DNA: TGTGCAAGTCGCAGAGCTCCACGAAAGACCTATGGCTACACCTTC. Protein product: CASRRAPRKTYGYTF.

The chain links TRBV9 to TRBJ1-2; unclear D gene. V was clipped by 0 bases and J by 6 bases, with 18 bases between them. The germline gives CDR1 SGDLS, CDR2 YYNGEE. CDR3 length: 16 residues. CDR3: CASSVGSRDAVHGYTF. CDR3 bases: TGTGCCAGCAGCGTAGGTTCAAGGGATGCAGTTCATGGCTACACCTTC.

This chain connects TRBV23-1 to TRBJ1-1, with TRBD1 matching 9 bases. TRBV23-1 is sorted into the ORF group, with uncertain function. CDR3 length equals 16 residues. The V gene end was trimmed by 3 bases and the J gene end by 4 bases; junction bases not matched to a gene: 9. CDR3 sequence: CASSHSLDRGGTEAFF. For the CDR3, the DNA is TGCGCCAGCAGTCATTCCTTAGACAGGGGGGGCACTGAAGCTTTCTTT.

There are a few counts of this clone. The chain links TRBV10-3 to TRBJ1-6; 7 bases match TRBD1. Germline CDR1 ENHRY, CDR2 SYGVKD. The V gene end was trimmed by 11 bases and the J gene end by 9 bases; junction bases not matched to a gene: 10. This CDR3 has 13 residues. The DNA for the CDR3 is TGTGCCCTCCGGGACAGACCTTCTTCACCCCTCCACTTT. Amino acid sequence: CALRDRPSSPLHF.

The chain carries TRBV10-1 and TRBJ1-1; D might be TRBD1 (6 bases). Trimming shortened V by 5 bases and J by 8 bases, and 18 bases separated the two germline ends. The CDR3 length is 14 residues. The germline CDR1 and CDR2 sequences are WNHNN and SYGVQD (reference sequence). This CDR3 is CASSSDRKGLEAFF. The CDR3 DNA is TGCGCCAGCAGTTCTGACAGGAAAGGGTTGGAAGCTTTCTTT.

The rearrangement links TRBV2 to TRBJ2-5; D gene uncertain. The DNA end is a closer match to TRBJ2-7, so the J assignment may be wrong. Germline V gene sequence: CDR1 SNHLY, CDR2 FYNNEI. This CDR3 comprises 10 residues. DNA of the CDR3: TGTGCCAGCAGTATCTACGAGCAGTACTTC. It specifies CASSIYEQYF.

The DNA for the CDR3 is TGTGCCAGCAGCTTAGGGCGGTCAGGCCACGAGCAGTACTTC. Its translation is CASSLGRSGHEQYF. This chain links TRBV11-1 with TRBJ2-7; no clear D. This CDR3 has 14 residues. The V and J ends lost 1 base and 5 bases respectively, with 12 bases between them. Germline V gives CDR1 SGHAT, CDR2 FQDESV (reference sequence).

This clone was found many times. The gene calls are TRBV7-3 and TRBJ2-1; D not certain. In germline, CDR1 is SGHTA, CDR2 FQGTGA. Deletions cut 1 base from V and 4 bases from J, with 5 bases between. This CDR3 contains 13 residues. CDR3 loop: CASSLMVYNEQFF. In nucleotides, the CDR3 is TGTGCCAGCAGCTTAATGGTATACAATGAGCAGTTCTTC.